This T cell receptor beta chain was sequenced in a study of radiotherapy plus CTLA-4 blockade in lung cancer. Method: immunoSEQ multiplex PCR; TCRdb's copy keeps in-frame clones and lacks some. The sample holds more than 95,000 clones, 65% to 85% seen once. On this clone: Its target is unknown.

The CDR3 has 16 residues. CDR1 and CDR2 from the germline V gene are MDHEN and SYDVKM. V lost 3 bases and J lost 2, with 15 bases in between. Study-wide results and limits: Early clone dynamics of blood T cells, plus interferon-beta, reportedly predicted response best. TCR clones of tumor origin grew in blood after radiotherapy plus ipilimumab.

This receptor was obtained from a human donor with non-small cell lung cancer who had a partial response to radiotherapy plus ipilimumab. The V call is TRBV28, the J call TRBJ2-3; a weak D match, TRBD2 (6 bases). The input for sequencing was peripheral blood, taken from a patient treated with radiotherapy plus ipilimumab. The CDR3: CASSFGGLLDTDTQYF. The CDR3 DNA reads as TGTGCCAGCAGTTTTGGGGGACTCCTTGACACAGATACGCAGTATTTT.